A single sample gave rise to the 19 T cell receptor beta chains below, sequenced in a study of technical replicates of blood from a handful of donors. The data were produced by immunoSEQ multiplex PCR, yet TCRdb's version contains in-frame clones alone and is incomplete. The data contain about 82,000 clones, 95% to 96% of them singletons. What was sequenced was T cells isolated from PBMCs. These receptors all stem from a human donor in good health.

The rearrangement joins TRBV27 to TRBJ1-5; D is unclear. Germline V gene sequence: CDR1 MNHEY, CDR2 SMNVEV (reference sequence). The V and J ends lost 2 bases and 6 bases respectively, with 8 bases between them. The CDR3 is made up of 13 amino acids. CDR3 protein: CASSLGWAQPQHF. CDR3 bases: TGTGCCAGCAGTTTAGGGTGGGCTCAGCCCCAGCATTTT.

The chain has TRBV14 and TRBJ1-1; D call uncertain. Per germline, CDR1 SGHDN and CDR2 FVKESK. Trimming stripped 2 bases from V and 7 bases from J, with 14 bases between. The CDR3 covers 14 residues. The CDR3 spells CASSQYLGASEAFF. The CDR3 bases are TGTGCCAGCAGCCAATATTTGGGAGCGAGTGAAGCTTTCTTT.

The chain employs TRBV4-1 and TRBJ2-2; TRBD1 might be the D (5 bases). The CDR3 is 16 amino acids. Trimming removed 5 bases at V and 2 bases at J, with 15 bases between. Per the germline V gene, CDR1 is MGHRA and CDR2 is YSYEKL. CDR3 protein: CASSARTLSNTGELFF. Here the CDR3 DNA reads TGCGCCAGCAGCGCTAGGACACTGAGTAACACCGGGGAGCTGTTTTTT.

This chain links TRBV9 with TRBJ1-2, with TRBD1 matching over 10 bases. Unmatched junction bases numbered 13, after V lost 4 bases and J lost 4 bases. This CDR3 region has 17 residues. Germline values: CDR1 SGDLS, CDR2 YYNGEE. Written as DNA, the CDR3 is TGTGCCAGCAGCCTGGGGACAGGGGCTTCGATGAGCTATGGCTACACCTTC. Translating gives CASSLGTGASMSYGYTF.

The rearrangement uses TRBV2 and TRBJ2-2; D is uncertain. Per the germline V gene, CDR1 is SNHLY and CDR2 is FYNNEI. The V end was cut by 4 bases, the J end by 0 bases, with 6 bases between. The CDR3 spans 14 residues. CDR3 sequence (DNA): TGTGCCAGCAGTGGGAGTACGAACACCGGGGAGCTGTTTTTT. Translation: CASSGSTNTGELFF.

The chain combines TRBV5-5 with TRBJ1-5, with 8 bases aligning to TRBD1. The germline gives CDR1 SGHKS, CDR2 YYEKEE (reference sequence). The CDR3 is 15 residues long. The ends lost 3 bases at V and 6 bases at J; junction bases unmatched: 8. Written as DNA, the CDR3 is TGTGCCAGCAGCTCGGACAGGGTAGCGAGTCAGCCCCAGCATTTT. Its translation: CASSSDRVASQPQHF. The full variable domain, in which reference TRBV5-5 and TRBJ1-5 provide the parts outside the CDR3, is DAGVTQSPTHLIKTRGQQVTLRCSPISGHKSVSWYQQVLGQGPQFIFQYYEKEERGRGNFPDRFSARQFPNYSSELNVNALLLGDSALYLCASSSDRVASQPQHFGDGTRLSIL.

The chain combines TRBV5-5 with TRBJ1-4, with no clear D. V was cut by 0 bases and J by 8 bases, with 14 bases left in between. Germline CDR1 is SGHKS and CDR2 is YYEKEE (reference sequence). The CDR3 contains 15 residues. CDR3 protein: CASSLEVGLGEKLFF. CDR3 in DNA: TGTGCCAGCAGCTTGGAGGTTGGGCTCGGCGAAAAACTGTTTTTT. The entire variable domain, with the rest obtained from reference TRBV5-5 and TRBJ1-4, is as follows: DAGVTQSPTHLIKTRGQQVTLRCSPISGHKSVSWYQQVLGQGPQFIFQYYEKEERGRGNFPDRFSARQFPNYSSELNVNALLLGDSALYLCASSLEVGLGEKLFFGSGTQLSVL.

This clone showed up just a few times. The genes are TRBV5-1 and TRBJ2-5; 10 bases map to TRBD1. Trimming took 0 bases from V and 5 from J; bases not matched to a gene: 4. Germline V gene data show CDR1 as SGHRS and CDR2 as YFSETQ. The CDR3 has 15 amino acids. CDR3 amino acids: CASSLGTGGGETQYF. DNA for the CDR3: TGCGCCAGCAGCTTGGGGACAGGGGGGGGCGAGACCCAGTACTTC.

The V gene is TRBV6-6, the J gene TRBJ2-3; D gene unclear. Trimming left V 6 bases short and J 2 bases short, with 3 bases between. CDR3 length equals 11 residues. From germline, CDR1 is MNHNY and CDR2 SVGAGI (reference sequence). The DNA of the CDR3 is TGTGCCAGCAGATACACAGATACGCAGTATTTT. Encoded protein: CASRYTDTQYF.

The chain is built from TRBV28 and TRBJ2-6, with D tentatively TRBD1 (5 bases). V lost 4 bases and J lost 4, with 11 bases in between. Germline V lookup: CDR1 MDHEN, CDR2 SYDVKM. This CDR3 contains 15 residues. Here the CDR3 reads CASSSQGTGANVLTF. The CDR3 DNA follows: TGTGCCAGCAGTTCGCAGGGTACAGGGGCCAACGTCCTGACTTTC.

The chain has TRBV7-2 and TRBJ1-5, with 7 bases lining up with TRBD1. Germline V gene lookup returns CDR1 SGHTA and CDR2 FQGNSA. V lost 1 base, J lost 0 bases, and 6 bases stayed unmatched. The CDR3 consists of 17 residues. This chain's CDR3 is CASSLGQGQYSNQPQHF. CDR3 nucleotides: TGTGCCAGCAGCTTAGGGCAGGGACAGTATAGCAATCAGCCCCAGCATTTT.

The chain has TRBV7-6 and TRBJ2-3; 9 bases agree with TRBD1. This CDR3 is built from 16 residues. J gave up 5 bases and V 2 bases, and 8 bases lay outside the gene matches. CDR1 is SGHVS, CDR2 FNYEAQ, per germline. The DNA of the CDR3 is TGTGCCAGCAGCTTAAGCGGGACAGGGTCAGGAGATACGCAGTATTTT. This translates into CASSLSGTGSGDTQYF.

The V gene is TRBV30, the J gene TRBJ2-1; D uncertain. The V and J ends lost 1 base and 10 bases respectively, with 11 bases between them. Germline CDR1 and CDR2: GTSNPN and SVGIG (reference sequence). CDR3 length: 12 amino acids. The DNA of the CDR3 is TGTGCCTGGAGTGGTGGAGTTATGGAGCAGTTCTTC. Protein: CAWSGGVMEQFF.

The CDR3 spells CASSQEGRYGYTF. DNA for the CDR3: TGTGCCAGCAGCCAAGAGGGGCGGTATGGCTACACCTTC. The V call is TRBV14, the J call TRBJ1-2; a possible D gene is TRBD1 (5 bases). Germline V CDR1 and CDR2: SGHDN, FVKESK. CDR3 size: 13 residues. V lost 0 bases and J lost 5, with 7 bases in between.

J is TRBJ2-1 and V is TRBV28; no clear D gene. The V gene's germline CDR1 is MDHEN and CDR2 SYDVKM. This CDR3 is 15 amino acids long. V lost 1 base to trimming and J lost 0 bases, with 7 bases between them. The CDR3 is CASSLFYSSYNEQFF. CDR3 in DNA: TGTGCCAGCAGTTTATTCTACAGCTCCTACAATGAGCAGTTCTTC.

This clone showed up just once. The rearrangement uses TRBV6-1 and TRBJ2-7, with a possible D match to TRBD1 (6 bases). CDR1 MNHNS and CDR2 SASEGT come from the germline V gene. This CDR3 region has 12 residues. V lost 3 bases and J 7 bases, leaving 10 bases between the germline ends. The CDR3 region has the DNA TGTGCCAGCAGTGAGATACAGGGAGAGCAGTACTTC. It encodes CASSEIQGEQYF.

The table lists this clone with a count of one. The chain has TRBV5-4 and TRBJ1-4; D might be TRBD1 (5 bases). The CDR3 has 15 residues. The V end lost 3 bases, the J end lost 7 bases, and 16 bases lay between the germline ends. The V gene's germline CDR1 is SGHNT and CDR2 YYREEE (reference sequence). CDR3 residues: CASSSGGGLGEKLFF. In nucleotides, the CDR3 is TGTGCCAGCAGCTCGGGGGGTGGATTAGGTGAAAAACTGTTTTTT.

This sequence joins TRBV6-1 and TRBJ2-5; 9 bases agree with TRBD2. CDR3 length: 14 residues. Germline V CDR1 and CDR2: MNHNS, SASEGT. V was pared by 10 bases and J by 2 bases, with 8 bases of the junction left unmatched. Here the CDR3 DNA reads TGTGCCACCTCGAAGGCGGGAGGGCAAGAGACCCAGTACTTC. It yields the protein CATSKAGGQETQYF.

The rearrangement joins TRBV7-9 to TRBJ1-4; 8 bases fit TRBD1. The length of the CDR3 is 15 residues. The V and J ends lost 0 bases and 8 bases, in that order; junction bases with no gene match: 5. CDR1 and CDR2 from the germline V gene are SEHNR and FQNEAQ (reference sequence). This chain's CDR3 is CASSLAGQGTEKLFF. The CDR3 DNA sequence: TGTGCCAGCAGCTTAGCAGGACAGGGTACCGAAAAACTGTTTTTT.